The clone carrying this TCR beta chain has a handful of counts. Germline V gene lookup returns CDR1 SQVTM and CDR2 ANQGSEA. Trimming removed 3 bases from V and 6 bases from J, with 8 bases in between. CDR3 size: 11 residues. These data belong to a study of T cell changes during pregnancy in multiple sclerosis. Sequencing used immunoSEQ multiplex PCR; TCRdb keeps in-frame clones, though not all of them. The table lists some 100,000 clones, 80% to 95% of them singletons, with around 3.1% in the top ten. The receptor comes from a female donor with multiple sclerosis, enrolled in a pregnancy study. The chain recombines TRBV29-1 with TRBJ1-1; D possibly corresponds to TRBD1 (5 bases). The material was peripheral blood, obtained in the second trimester of pregnancy. The DNA for the CDR3 is TGCAGCGTTGAGGGGGGTCCTGAAGCTTTCTTT. It translates to CSVEGGPEAFF.